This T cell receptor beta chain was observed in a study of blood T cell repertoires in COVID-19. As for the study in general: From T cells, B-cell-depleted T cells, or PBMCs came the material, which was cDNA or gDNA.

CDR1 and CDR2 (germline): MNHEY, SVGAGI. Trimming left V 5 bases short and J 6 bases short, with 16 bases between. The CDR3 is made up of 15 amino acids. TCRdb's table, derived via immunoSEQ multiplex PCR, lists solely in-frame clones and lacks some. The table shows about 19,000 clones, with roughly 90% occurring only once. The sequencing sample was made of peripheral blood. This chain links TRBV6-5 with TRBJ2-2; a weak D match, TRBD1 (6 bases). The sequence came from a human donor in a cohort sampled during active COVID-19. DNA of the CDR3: TGTGCCAGCAGTCAATCCTACCCAGGGGCCGGGGAGCTGTTTTTT. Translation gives CASSQSYPGAGELFF.